This T cell receptor (beta chain) was sequenced in a study of Ad26.COV2.S vaccination and SARS-CoV-2 variants. To note about this clone: Its antigen is not known.

Study-level results: With respect to non-spike TCR breadth, vaccine and placebo recipients were similar.

Noted treatment: around 19 received Ad26.COV2.S at low or high dose, single or two shots; about 5 received placebo; per-sample allocation not given. Day 63 after the first injection of vaccine or placebo was the sampling time. CDR3 length: 14 amino acids. Per the germline V gene, CDR1 is LNHDA and CDR2 is SQIVND (reference sequence). Losses at the gene ends were 1 base for V and 5 bases for J; bases not matched to a gene: 5. Sequenced by immunoSEQ multiplex PCR; TCRdb stores in-frame clones only, minus some. The data hold over 350,000 clones, with roughly nine tenths observed a single time. The starting material was peripheral blood, obtained in a trial of Ad26.COV2.S vaccine versus placebo. This receptor was identified in a person between 18 and 65 years old who received the Ad26.COV2.S COVID-19 vaccine or a placebo. V usage is TRBV19 and J usage is TRBJ2-7; 7 nucleotides align to TRBD1. The CDR3: CASSIGQGQDEQYF. CDR3 sequence (DNA): TGTGCCAGTAGTATAGGACAGGGCCAAGACGAGCAGTACTTC.